These T cell receptor beta chains were read from a single sample in a study of blood T cell repertoires in COVID-19. TCRdb's table, derived via immunoSEQ multiplex PCR, lists solely in-frame clones and lacks some. The sample records roughly 200,000 clones, roughly 88% being singletons. Sequencing was carried out using peripheral blood. The receptors were sampled from a man aged 50-59 years with COVID-19, enrolled during active disease. Both conserved end residues are part of each CDR3.

V,J,CDR3
TRBV29-1,TRBJ1-2,CSTLARDTLRGYGYTF
TRBV6-1,TRBJ2-7,CASSETQGASYEQYF
TRBV12-3/TRBV12-4,TRBJ1-2,CASSLRFNYGYTF
TRBV3-1/TRBV3-2,TRBJ2-1,CASSQEFLGAGVSDEQFF
TRBV6-5,TRBJ2-7,CASRKDRGITYEQYF
TRBV5-6,TRBJ1-1,CASSFQQRVEAFF
TRBV24-1,TRBJ2-1,CATSDPKPGISENEQFF
TRBV7-2,TRBJ2-7,CASRPQGLGSYEQYF
TRBV7-8,TRBJ1-3,CASSSQIQPGATGNTIYF
TRBV15,TRBJ1-1,CATSPEQTTNTEAFF
TRBV6-5,TRBJ2-1,CASSRDSYNEQFF
TRBV10-3,TRBJ2-5,CAIGSGAETQYF
TRBV28,TRBJ1-2,CASSFQGAGGYTF
TRBV5-6,TRBJ2-1,CASSLVEWREGSYNEQFF
TRBV2,TRBJ1-1,CASAPVLVTEAFF
TRBV28,TRBJ2-7,CASSLTVSPEQYF
TRBV6-1,TRBJ1-4,CASSEGARPNEKLFF
TRBV30,TRBJ2-5,CAWSPSETQYF
TRBV24-1,TRBJ2-3,CATSAEPSTDTQYF
TRBV5-1,TRBJ1-1,CASSLIGQGNTEAFF
TRBV4-2,TRBJ2-1,CASSLGGGKNEQFF
TRBV10-3,TRBJ2-7,CAIREDRAYEQYF
TRBV5-6,TRBJ1-4,CASSFGRSGQGGEKLFF
TRBV2,TRBJ2-1,CASTSTQLGLAGSLYNEQFF
TRBV12-3/TRBV12-4,TRBJ1-1,CASNSGVNTEAFF
TRBV5-1,TRBJ1-1,CASSPQTGMNTEAFF
TRBV5-6,TRBJ2-7,CASSLEGRASYEQYF